Sequencing of this T cell receptor (beta chain) was carried out in a study of control samples from healthy donors and cancer patients. Trimming shortened V by 1 base and J by 0 bases, and 6 bases separated the two germline ends. From germline, CDR1 is MGHRA and CDR2 YSYEKL. The length of the CDR3 is 14 residues. Sequencing used immunoSEQ multiplex PCR; TCRdb keeps in-frame clones, though not all of them. This table holds tens of thousands of clones, around nine tenths found once. The TCR originated in a woman between 45 and 60 years old with colorectal cancer. The sample consisted of PBMCs. The chain carries TRBV4-1 and TRBJ1-2; the D is unclear. The CDR3 nucleotides read TGCGCCAGCAGCCAAGTCAGGACTAACTATGGCTACACCTTC. It translates to CASSQVRTNYGYTF.